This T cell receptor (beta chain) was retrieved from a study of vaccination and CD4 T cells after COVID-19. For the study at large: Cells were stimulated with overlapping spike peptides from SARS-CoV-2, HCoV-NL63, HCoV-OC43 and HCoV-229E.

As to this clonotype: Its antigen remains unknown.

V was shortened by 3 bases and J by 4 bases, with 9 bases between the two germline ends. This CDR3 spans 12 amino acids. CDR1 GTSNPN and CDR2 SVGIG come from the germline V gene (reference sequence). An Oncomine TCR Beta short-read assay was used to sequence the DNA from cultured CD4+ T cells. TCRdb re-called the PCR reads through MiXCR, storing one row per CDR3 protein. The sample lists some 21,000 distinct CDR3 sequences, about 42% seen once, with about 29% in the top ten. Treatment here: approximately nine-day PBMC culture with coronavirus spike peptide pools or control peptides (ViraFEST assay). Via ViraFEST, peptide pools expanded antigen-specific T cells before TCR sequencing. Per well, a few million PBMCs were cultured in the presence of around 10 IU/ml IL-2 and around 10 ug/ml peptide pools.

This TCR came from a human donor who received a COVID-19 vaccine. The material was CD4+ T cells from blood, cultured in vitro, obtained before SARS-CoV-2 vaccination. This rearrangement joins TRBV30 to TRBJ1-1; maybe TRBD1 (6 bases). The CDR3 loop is CAWSLGGTEAFF. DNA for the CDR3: TGTGCCTGGAGCTTAGGGGGCACTGAAGCTTTCTTT.